The T cell receptor beta chain described here comes from a study of blood T cell repertoires in COVID-19. In the study overall: T cells, B-cell-depleted T cells, or PBMCs provided the cDNA or gDNA that served as material.

The CDR3 has 12 amino acids. CDR1 is LGHDT, CDR2 YNNKEL, per germline (reference sequence). Trimming removed 4 bases from V and 5 bases from J, with 8 bases in between. Per the authors' pipeline: Nucleated cell counts were estimated from reference gene primer amplification. The data were produced by immunoSEQ multiplex PCR, yet TCRdb's version contains in-frame clones alone and is incomplete. The V and J calls and the clone size are those of that table, but D and trimming were determined from the DNA. The table lists hundreds of thousands of clones, about 88% of them singletons, with under 8.5% in the top ten. This clone was seen a handful of times. Patients of the Seattle cohort, enrolled during active infection, were followed longitudinally.

The source of this sequence is a woman between 50 and 59 years old with COVID-19, enrolled during active disease. The chain recombines TRBV3-1 (or the pseudogene TRBV3-2) with TRBJ1-1; D not certain. Sequences were obtained from peripheral blood. The CDR3 coding sequence is TGTGCCAGCAGCCCCTCGGGGACTGAAGCTTTCTTT. It specifies CASSPSGTEAFF.